This TCR beta chain was profiled in a study of blood T cell repertoires in COVID-19. Study-wide context: Acute-phase and convalescent COVID-19 samples originated in the United States, Italy and Spain.

The CDR3 runs to 16 residues. Germline V gene sequence: CDR1 SEHNR, CDR2 FQNEAQ (reference sequence). Germline trimming cut 5 bases from V and 0 bases from J; bases unmatched to any gene: 10. Only a few counts were recorded for this clone. Methods used by the authors: Reference gene primer amplification yielded estimated nucleated cell counts. Produced via immunoSEQ multiplex PCR; TCRdb's table is partial and in-frame only. V and J calls and clone size come straight from that table; D and trimming were deduced from the DNA. The sample yields just under 50,000 clones, about 82% seen once. This TCR derives from a human donor in a cohort sampled during active COVID-19. V gene TRBV7-9 combines with J gene TRBJ2-7; 7 bases align to TRBD1. Sequenced: peripheral blood. Here the CDR3 reads CASSPSRQGVSYEQYF. DNA for the CDR3: TGTGCCAGCAGCCCATCCCGACAGGGCGTCTCCTACGAGCAGTACTTC. Looking up the rest from reference TRBV7-9 and TRBJ2-7 gives the full variable domain: DTGVSQNPRHKITKRGQNVTFRCDPISEHNRLYWYRQTLGQGPEFLTYFQNEAQLEKSRLLSDRFSAERPKGSFSTLEIQRTEQGDSAMYLCASSPSRQGVSYEQYFGPGTRLTVT.